These 8 T cell receptor beta chains share one sample of origin, sequenced in a study of T cell clonality in common variable immunodeficiency. TCRdb keeps only in-frame clones here, not all; method: immunoSEQ multiplex PCR. This sample includes tens of thousands of clones with no singletons; its ten biggest clones take up around 2.8%. Sample: peripheral blood mononuclear cells. These receptor sequences come from a person aged 18 to 70 in good health.

This clone was counted at least ten times. The CDR3 end lies 3 residues beyond the end of the read and is filled in from the germline J gene. The J gene is TRBJ2-7, the V gene TRBV11-2; 7 nucleotides agree with TRBD1. The V and J ends lost 5 bases and 3 bases, in that order; junction bases with no gene match: 10. CDR1 SGHAT and CDR2 FQNNGV come from the germline V gene. This CDR3 is 15 amino acids long. The DNA read from the CDR3 is TGTGCCAGCAGCCCCCTTCGACAGGGAATCTACGAG. Protein: CASSPLRQGIYE. The full CDR3 is CASSPLRQGIYEQYF.

This clone was seen repeatedly, ten times or more. The CDR3 bases that were read are TGTGCCAGCAGTGCGGGACTAGCGGGAGGCGGGGAGACC. Translating gives CASSAGLAGGGET. The entire CDR3 reads CASSAGLAGGGETQYF. The rearrangement joins TRBV2 to TRBJ2-5; 15 bases align to TRBD2. Coverage ceases 3 residues before the CDR3 finishes, and the germline J gene fills in the end. V dropped 4 bases and J dropped 5; count of bases not matched to a gene: 5. CDR3 size: 16 residues. CDR1 SNHLY and CDR2 FYNNEI come from the germline V gene.

This clone appeared many times. With the read ending 3 residues before the CDR3 end, the germline J gene is used to fill in that end. The rearrangement uses TRBV5-1 and TRBJ1-1; possible D gene TRBD1, 5 bases. Germline assignment: CDR1 SGHRS and CDR2 YFSETQ. The CDR3 spans 17 residues. Deletions cut 0 bases from V and 1 base from J, with 16 bases between. Partial CDR3 DNA: TGCGCCAGCAGCTTGGTCCCTCAGGGTTCGGGGAACACTGAA. Protein product: CASSLVPQGSGNTE. From start to end, the CDR3 is CASSLVPQGSGNTEAFF. Combining the CDR3 with reference TRBV5-1 and TRBJ1-1 gives the whole variable domain KAGVTQTPRYLIKTRGQQVTLSCSPISGHRSVSWYQQTPGQGLQFLFEYFSETQRNKGNFPGRFSGRQFSNSRSEMNVSTLELGDSALYLCASSLVPQGSGNTEAFFGQGTRLTVV.

With respect to this clone: Just one base apart from a much larger clone, this may be a read error. The read gets to within 3 residues of the CDR3 end, and the germline J gene fills in the rest. This chain connects TRBV5-1 to TRBJ1-1; TRBD1 matches at 10 bases. The CDR3 contains 14 residues. The germline V gene encodes CDR1 SGHRS and CDR2 YFSETQ. CDR3 amino acids: CASSLGTGDTDAFF. The CDR3 bases that were read are TGCGCCAGCAGCCTTGGGACAGGGGACACTGAC.

This clone was seen repeatedly, ten times or more. The read ends 3 residues shy of where the CDR3 ends; the end is completed using the germline J gene. The chain couples TRBV18 to TRBJ2-7; maybe TRBD2 (6 bases). The CDR3 contains 16 residues. V was cut by 6 bases and J by 2 bases, with 20 bases left in between. Looked up from germline, CDR1 is KGHSH and CDR2 is LQKENI. Partial CDR3 DNA: TGTGCCAGCTCTCAAGGAGGGGCAGGGCTGACCTACGAG. It encodes CASSQGGAGLTYE. The entire CDR3 is CASSQGGAGLTYEQYF.

This clone appeared many times. The covered CDR3 bases are TGTGCCAGCAGCTCAGGACTAGCGGGGGGTCCAAACACCGGGGAG. Its protein product is CASSSGLAGGPNTGE. The whole CDR3 reads CASSSGLAGGPNTGELFF. The chain couples TRBV7-8 to TRBJ2-2; 14 nucleotides match TRBD2. The CDR3 end falls 3 residues outside the read, so it is completed with the germline J gene. Germline CDR1 SGHVS, CDR2 FQNEAQ. This CDR3 region has 18 residues. Trimming at V came to 4 bases and at J to 2 bases, leaving 6 bases not matched to a gene.

This clone showed up many times. The read halts 3 residues ahead of the CDR3 end, with the missing end drawn from the germline J gene. The J gene is TRBJ2-3, the V gene TRBV12-5, with 8 positions matching TRBD2. Germline CDR1 and CDR2: LGHNT and FRNRAP. CDR3 length: 15 residues. V shed 1 base and J 5 bases; nucleotides not matched to a gene: 5. CDR3 bases read: TGTGCTAGTGGTTTGGCTAGCGGGCGCATAGATACG. Translating it yields CASGLASGRIDT. The entire CDR3 protein reads CASGLASGRIDTQYF.

In its sample, this clone was seen a few times. The read ends 3 residues early relative to the CDR3; the germline J gene fills the gap. This chain links TRBV20-1 with TRBJ2-7, with 7 bases matching TRBD1. V shed 3 bases, J shed 4 bases, and the junction held 12 bases outside the gene matches. Germline assignment: CDR1 DFQATT and CDR2 SNEGSKA (reference sequence). This CDR3 region has 15 residues. The DNA read from the CDR3 is TGCAGTGCTAGTAAGGTAGTCAACAGGGGTTACGAG. Amino acid sequence: CSASKVVNRGYE. The complete CDR3 reads CSASKVVNRGYEQYF.